Each of the 5 T cell receptor beta chains below was sequenced from the same sample in a study of T cell changes during pregnancy in multiple sclerosis. Sequencing was performed with immunoSEQ multiplex PCR; in TCRdb, only in-frame clones are kept and a portion is missing. The data contain tens of thousands of clones, 90% of them seen just once; the ten biggest clones take up roughly 0.52%. The material sequenced was CD4+ T cells from peripheral blood mononuclear cells, taken in the third trimester of pregnancy. These receptors came from a female donor in good health, enrolled as a control in a pregnancy study.

The J gene is TRBJ2-1, the V gene TRBV13; 13 positions match TRBD2. There are 21 residues in the CDR3. Losses at the gene ends were 2 bases for V and 0 bases for J; bases not matched to a gene: 13. The germline gives CDR1 PRHDT, CDR2 FYEKMQ (reference sequence). The CDR3 loop reads CASSLRSGTSGTSFSYNEQFF. CDR3 DNA sequence: TGTGCCAGCAGCTTACGCTCCGGGACTAGCGGGACAAGTTTCTCCTACAATGAGCAGTTCTTC.

The chain carries TRBV11-3 and TRBJ2-5; D unclear. Germline values: CDR1 SGHNT, CDR2 YENEEA. The CDR3 totals 14 residues. Trimming pared 3 bases from V and 5 bases from J, leaving 13 bases between. CDR3 in amino acids: CASSFGSNRETQYF. The CDR3 DNA is TGTGCCAGCAGCTTCGGTAGCAATAGGGAGACCCAGTACTTC.

The chain has TRBV9 and TRBJ2-5; 10 bases fit TRBD2. The germline V gene encodes CDR1 SGDLS and CDR2 YYNGEE. This CDR3 comprises 16 residues. V lost 0 bases to trimming and J lost 5 bases; unmatched junction nucleotides: 7. The CDR3 sequence is CASSVVGAGGQETQYF. CDR3 coding DNA: TGTGCCAGCAGCGTAGTGGGAGCGGGGGGGCAGGAGACCCAGTACTTC.

The chain has TRBV7-9 and TRBJ2-5; maybe TRBD2 (6 bases). The CDR3 is 14 residues long. Germline V gene lookup returns CDR1 SEHNR and CDR2 FQNEAQ (reference sequence). Trimming took off 5 bases at V and 1 base at J, with 11 bases between the two ends. CDR3 protein: CASSPSGGQETQYF. CDR3 bases: TGTGCCAGCAGCCCCTCCGGGGGCCAAGAGACCCAGTACTTC.

Details on this clone: The germline gene is not matched at one end of the junction; a read error may be the cause. This chain links TRBV5-6 with TRBJ2-5, with TRBD2 identical over 12 bases. The germline gives CDR1 SGHDT, CDR2 YYEEEE. The CDR3 length is 16 residues. CDR3 amino acids: CASRLRASGGAETQYF. In DNA form, the CDR3 reads TGTGCCAGCCGCTTAAGGGCTAGCGGGGGGGCGGAGACCCAGTACTTC. The variable domain in full, with the rest retrieved from reference TRBV5-6 and TRBJ2-5, is DAGVTQSPTHLIKTRGQQVTLRCSPKSGHDTVSWYQQALGQGPQFIFQYYEEEERQRGNFPDRFSGHQFPNYSSELNVNALLLGDSALYLCASRLRASGGAETQYFGPGTRLLVL.